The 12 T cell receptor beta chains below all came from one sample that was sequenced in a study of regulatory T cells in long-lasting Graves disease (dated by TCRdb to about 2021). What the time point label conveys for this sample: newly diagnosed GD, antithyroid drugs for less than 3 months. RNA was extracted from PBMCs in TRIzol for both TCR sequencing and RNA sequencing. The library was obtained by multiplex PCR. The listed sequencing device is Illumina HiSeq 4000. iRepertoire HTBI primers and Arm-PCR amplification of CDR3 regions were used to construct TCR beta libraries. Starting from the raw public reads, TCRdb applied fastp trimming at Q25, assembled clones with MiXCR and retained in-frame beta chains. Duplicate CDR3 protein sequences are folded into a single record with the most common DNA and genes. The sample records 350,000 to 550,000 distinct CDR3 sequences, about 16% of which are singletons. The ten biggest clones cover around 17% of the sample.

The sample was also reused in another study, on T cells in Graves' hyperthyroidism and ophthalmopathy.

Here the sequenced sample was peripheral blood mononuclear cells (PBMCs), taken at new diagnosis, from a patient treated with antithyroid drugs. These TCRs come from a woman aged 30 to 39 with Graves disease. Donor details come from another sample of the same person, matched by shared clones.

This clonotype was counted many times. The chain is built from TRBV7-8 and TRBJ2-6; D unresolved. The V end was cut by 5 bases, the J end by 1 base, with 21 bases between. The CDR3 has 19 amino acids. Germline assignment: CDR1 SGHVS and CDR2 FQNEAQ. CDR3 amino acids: CASSRRSQRSPSGANVLTF. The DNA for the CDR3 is TGTGCCAGCAGCCGCCGGTCTCAGAGATCCCCATCTGGGGCCAACGTCCTGACTTTC.

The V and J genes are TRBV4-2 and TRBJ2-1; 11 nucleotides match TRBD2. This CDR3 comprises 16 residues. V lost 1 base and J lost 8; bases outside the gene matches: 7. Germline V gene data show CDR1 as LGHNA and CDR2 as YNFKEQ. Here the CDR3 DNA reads TGTGCCAGCAGCCAAGGACCGGGACTAGCGGTCGATGAGCAGTTCTTC. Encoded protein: CASSQGPGLAVDEQFF.

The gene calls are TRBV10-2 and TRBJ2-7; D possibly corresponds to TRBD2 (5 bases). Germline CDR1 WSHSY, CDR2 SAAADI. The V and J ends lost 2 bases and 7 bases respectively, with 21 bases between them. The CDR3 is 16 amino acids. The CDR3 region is CASSETVASHLTEQYF. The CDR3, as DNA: TGCGCCAGCAGTGAGACGGTGGCTAGCCATCTCACTGAGCAGTACTTC.

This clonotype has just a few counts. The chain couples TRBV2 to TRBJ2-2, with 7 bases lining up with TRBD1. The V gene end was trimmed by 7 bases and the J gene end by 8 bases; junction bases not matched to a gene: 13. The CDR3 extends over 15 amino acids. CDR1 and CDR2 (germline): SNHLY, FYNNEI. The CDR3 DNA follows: TGTGCCAGCACCCAGACAGGGACCGGCCCGGGGGAGCTGTTTTTT. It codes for CASTQTGTGPGELFF.

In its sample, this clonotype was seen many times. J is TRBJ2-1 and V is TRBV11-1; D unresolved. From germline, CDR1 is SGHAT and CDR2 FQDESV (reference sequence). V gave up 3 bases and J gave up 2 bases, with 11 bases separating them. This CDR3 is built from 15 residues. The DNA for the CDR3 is TGTGCCAGCAGCTTTGTCGGCGGTCCCTACAATGAGCAGTTCTTC. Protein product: CASSFVGGPYNEQFF.

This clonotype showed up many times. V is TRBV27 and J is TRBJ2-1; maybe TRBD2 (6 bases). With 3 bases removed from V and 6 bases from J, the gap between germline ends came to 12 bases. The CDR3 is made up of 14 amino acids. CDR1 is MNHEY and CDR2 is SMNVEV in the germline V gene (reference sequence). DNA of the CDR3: TGTGCCAGCAGTTTCAGGAGGGGTCTCAATGAGCAGTTCTTC. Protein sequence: CASSFRRGLNEQFF.

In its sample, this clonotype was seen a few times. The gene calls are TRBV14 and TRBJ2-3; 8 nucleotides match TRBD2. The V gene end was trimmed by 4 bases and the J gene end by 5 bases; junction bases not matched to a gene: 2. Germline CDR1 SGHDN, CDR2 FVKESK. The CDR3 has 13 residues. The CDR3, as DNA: TGTGCCAGCAGCCGTAGCGGGATAGATACGCAGTATTTT. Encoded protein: CASSRSGIDTQYF.

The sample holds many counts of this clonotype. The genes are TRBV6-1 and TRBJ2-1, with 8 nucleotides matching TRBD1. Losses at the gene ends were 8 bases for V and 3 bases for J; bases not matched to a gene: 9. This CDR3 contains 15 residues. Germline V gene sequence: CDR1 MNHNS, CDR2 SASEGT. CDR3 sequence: CASETGQGSYNEQFF. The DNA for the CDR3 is TGTGCCAGCGAAACCGGACAGGGTAGCTACAATGAGCAGTTCTTC.

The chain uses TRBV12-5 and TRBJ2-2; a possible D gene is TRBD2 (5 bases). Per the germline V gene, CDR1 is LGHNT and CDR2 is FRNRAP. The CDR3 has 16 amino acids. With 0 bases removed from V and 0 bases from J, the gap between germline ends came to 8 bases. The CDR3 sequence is CASGLVTSANTGELFF. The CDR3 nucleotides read TGTGCTAGTGGTTTGGTAACTAGTGCGAACACCGGGGAGCTGTTTTTT.

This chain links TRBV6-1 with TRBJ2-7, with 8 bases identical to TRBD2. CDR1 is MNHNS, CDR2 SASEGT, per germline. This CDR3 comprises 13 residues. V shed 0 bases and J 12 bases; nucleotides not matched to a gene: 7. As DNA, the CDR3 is TGTGCCAGCAGTGAAGCCGGGAGGGGAGGATCGTACTTC. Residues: CASSEAGRGGSYF.

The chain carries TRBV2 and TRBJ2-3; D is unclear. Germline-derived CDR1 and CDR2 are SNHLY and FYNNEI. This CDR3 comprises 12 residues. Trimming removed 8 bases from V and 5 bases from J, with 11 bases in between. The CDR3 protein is CASGKDGDTQYF. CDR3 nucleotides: TGTGCCAGCGGTAAAGATGGAGATACGCAGTATTTT.

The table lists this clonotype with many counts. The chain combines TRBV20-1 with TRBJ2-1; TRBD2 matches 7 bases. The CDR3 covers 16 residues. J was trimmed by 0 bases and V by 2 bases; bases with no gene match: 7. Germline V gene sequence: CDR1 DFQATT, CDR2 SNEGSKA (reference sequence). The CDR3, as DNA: TGCAGTGCTAGACGTACAGGCGGGAGCTCCTACAATGAGCAGTTCTTC. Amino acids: CSARRTGGSSYNEQFF.